What follows describes a single TCR beta chain. This CDR3 spans 15 amino acids. The germline gives CDR1 SNHLY, CDR2 FYNNEI. V was pared by 2 bases and J by 5 bases, with 16 bases between. This sample stems from a study of CD8 T cells in Susac syndrome. The authors sequenced TCR beta from blood CD8+ and CD4+ T cells. Stable or active relapsing-remitting multiple sclerosis, untreated and meeting revised McDonald criteria, defined the controls. While CD8+ and CD4+ T cells were isolated negatively, TEMRA cells were enriched by FACS. The RNA input was about 0.5 to 1 ug, and it was reverse transcribed with random hexamers. Amplification of TCR beta CDR3 used immunoSEQ multiplex PCR across 54 Vbeta and 13 Jbeta. One entry per CDR3 protein results from TCRdb running MiXCR on the immunoSEQ multiplex PCR reads. Counted here are about 400,000 distinct CDR3 sequences, around 83% occurring once; the ten biggest clones make up under 0.15%.

This receptor was identified in a human donor with multiple sclerosis. The V and J genes are TRBV2 and TRBJ2-7; D call uncertain. Sequencing was carried out using CD8+ T cells from PBMCs. The CDR3 loop is CASSEFWPSSDEQYF. Here the CDR3 DNA reads TGTGCCAGCAGTGAATTTTGGCCGTCCAGTGACGAGCAGTACTTC. Full variable domain (outside the CDR3, taken from reference TRBV2 and TRBJ2-7): EPEVTQTPSHQVTQMGQEVILRCVPISNHLYFYWYRQILGQKVEFLVSFYNNEISEKSEIFDDQFSVERPDGSNFTLKIRSTKLEDSAMYFCASSEFWPSSDEQYFGPGTRLTVT.